Listed below are T cell receptor beta chains from one sample, sequenced in a study of blood T cells in healthy people across ages. Each CDR3 protein is one row after TCRdb ran MiXCR on the 5' RACE reads. The sample yields about 680,000 distinct CDR3 sequences, approximately 50% seen once. The sample comprised blood. These receptors were obtained from a woman aged 55-75 years in good health. Each CDR3 is given with its conserved first and last residue. D genes are given only for firm matches. For some rows the clone size is stated as once, few or many, or as a class when expanded; others skip it.

V	J	length	D	size	DNA	CDR3
TRBV7-2	TRBJ2-7	14	TRBD2	-	TGTGCCAGCAGCTTTGGCGGGAGTCTTGACGAGCAGTACTTC	CASSFGGSLDEQYF
TRBV24-1	TRBJ2-7	16	-	few	TGTGCCACCAGTGATGTTACCGGGAGCTCCTACAATGAGCAGTACTTC	CATSDVTGSSYNEQYF
TRBV3-1	TRBJ2-7	16	-	few	TGTGCCAGCAGCCAAGTAATAGAGAACAGGGCCTACGAGCAGTACTTC	CASSQVIENRAYEQYF
TRBV4-3	TRBJ1-5	18	-	many	TGCGCCAGCAGCCAAGTGCGGCGACAGGAGTATAGCAATCAGCCCCAGCATTTT	CASSQVRRQEYSNQPQHF
TRBV18	TRBJ2-7	13	TRBD1	-	TGTGCCAGCTCGGGGACAGGCGACTACGAGCAGTACTTC	CASSGTGDYEQYF
TRBV5-5	TRBJ1-1	16	-	-	TGTGCCAGTGACTTCGGGGCCGTTGCTGGGTTCACTGAAGCTTTCTTT	CASDFGAVAGFTEAFF
TRBV6-5	TRBJ1-5	15	-	-	TGTGCCAGCAGTTACTCTGGAGCGAGCAATCAGCCCCAGCATTTT	CASSYSGASNQPQHF
TRBV7-8	TRBJ2-1	15	TRBD2	-	TGTGCCAGCAGCTTGGGACTAGCGGCGAGGGATGAGCAGTTCTTC	CASSLGLAARDEQFF
TRBV28	TRBJ1-3	15	-	-	TGTGCCAGCAGTCACCGGACACAAAAGTGGGGCACCATATATTTT	CASSHRTQKWGTIYF
TRBV12-3/TRBV12-4	TRBJ2-7	14	-	-	TGTGCCAGCAGTTTCGGAGGGAGGGGGTACGAGCAGTACTTC	CASSFGGRGYEQYF
TRBV7-3	TRBJ2-3	20	TRBD2	-	TGTGCCAGCAGCTTCGGAGGGATGGCGGTTAGCGGGAGGGCCACAGATACGCAGTATTTT	CASSFGGMAVSGRATDTQYF
TRBV7-3	TRBJ2-3	17	-	many	TGTGCCAGCAGCTCTAATGTACAGGGGGGGAGCACAGATACGCAGTATTTT	CASSSNVQGGSTDTQYF
TRBV7-2	TRBJ2-5	13	-	-	TGTGCCAGCAGCGTGCACCACCAAGAGACCCAGTACTTC	CASSVHHQETQYF
TRBV10-3	TRBJ2-1	15	-	few	TGTGCCATCACCAGGAGCGCAACCGAGCCAGATGAGCAGTTCTTC	CAITRSATEPDEQFF
TRBV7-2	TRBJ2-7	13	TRBD1	few	TGTGCCAGCAGCATGGGACAGGGGACCGAGCAGTACTTC	CASSMGQGTEQYF
TRBV9	TRBJ2-7	17	TRBD2	-	TGTGCCAGCAGCGTGGGTGGTAAAAGCGGGAGTCTCTACGAGCAGTACTTC	CASSVGGKSGSLYEQYF
TRBV7-2	TRBJ1-1	16	-	-	TGTGCCAGCAGTCCCCCCGGCACAGGGATGGACACTGAAGCTTTCTTT	CASSPPGTGMDTEAFF
TRBV4-3	TRBJ2-5	15	-	few	TGCGCCAGCAGCCCCCGGACAGTCCCTCAAGAGACCCAGTACTTC	CASSPRTVPQETQYF
TRBV28	TRBJ2-7	15	-	few	TGTGCCAAAAAACCCCCACAGGGGACTATCTACGAGCAGTACTTC	CAKKPPQGTIYEQYF
TRBV6-2/TRBV6-3	TRBJ1-5	15	-	-	TGTGCCAGCTCCCCGGACTCCCATAGCAATCAGCCCCAGCATTTT	CASSPDSHSNQPQHF
TRBV7-3	TRBJ2-5	15	-	-	TGTGCCAGCAGCCCCTCAGTCTCGTACCAAGAGACCCAGTACTTC	CASSPSVSYQETQYF
TRBV12-3/TRBV12-4	TRBJ1-2	15	TRBD1	-	TGTGCCAGCAGTTTAGGGGACAGTTTTTCCTATGGCTACACCTTC	CASSLGDSFSYGYTF
TRBV29-1	TRBJ1-2	13	-	-	TGCAGCGTCGCAGGGGCATCTGGCTATGGCTACACCTTC	CSVAGASGYGYTF
TRBV28	TRBJ2-1	15	TRBD2	-	TGTGCCAGCAGCCTAGCGGGTCTGGGCTACAATGAGCAGTTCTTC	CASSLAGLGYNEQFF
TRBV3-1	TRBJ2-4	15	TRBD2	-	TGTGCCAGCAGCCCCACGGGGGGGGCCAAAAACATTCAGTACTTC	CASSPTGGAKNIQYF
TRBV12-3/TRBV12-4	TRBJ2-7	15	TRBD1	few	TGTGCCAGCAGTTCCTCGGGACAGGTGGTAAACGAGCAGTACTTC	CASSSSGQVVNEQYF
TRBV10-3	TRBJ2-4	12	TRBD1	once	TGTGCCATCAGTGCCACAGGGGCTGAGCAGTACTTC	CAISATGAEQYF
TRBV15	TRBJ2-3	17	-	-	TGTGCCACCAGCAGAGATGGGGGTCTACTCCACACAGATACGCAGTATTTT	CATSRDGGLLHTDTQYF
TRBV28	TRBJ2-7	13	-	-	TGTGCCAGCAGTGTCGGAAAGGCCTACGAGCAGTACTTC	CASSVGKAYEQYF
TRBV27	TRBJ1-2	16	TRBD1	-	TGTGCCAGCTCTGTGGGACAGGGGGAAGCTAACTATGGCTACACCTTC	CASSVGQGEANYGYTF
TRBV27	TRBJ1-1	12	-	once	TGTGCCAGCAAGCTGGGGCAGGGCGCAGCTTTCTTT	CASKLGQGAAFF
TRBV5-1	TRBJ2-5	15	TRBD2	many	TGCGCCAGCAGCTTGTTAGCGGGGCGGGAAGAGACCCAGTACTTC	CASSLLAGREETQYF
TRBV3-1	TRBJ2-7	14	-	-	TGTGCCAGCAGCCAAGGGGCCGGTACCTACGAGCAGTACTTC	CASSQGAGTYEQYF
TRBV7-3	TRBJ2-1	15	TRBD2	-	TGTGCCAGCAGCTTGGGACTAGCGGGACTCTATGAGCAGTTCTTC	CASSLGLAGLYEQFF
TRBV18	TRBJ2-1	16	-	few	TGTGCCAGCTCACCAAAGGCCGGGACAAAGAACAATGAGCAGTTCTTC	CASSPKAGTKNNEQFF
TRBV4-3	TRBJ1-3	16	-	-	TGCGCCAGCAGCCAAGATGGGGGTTTTGGTGGAAACACCATATATTTT	CASSQDGGFGGNTIYF
TRBV4-3	TRBJ2-7	17	TRBD2	-	TGCGCCAGCAGCCAAGCCTCGAAGACTAGCGGGACCTACGAGCAGTACTTC	CASSQASKTSGTYEQYF
TRBV29-1	TRBJ2-3	16	TRBD2	-	TGCAGCGCTGAAGCAGGCCCGGGACTAGCACAAGATACGCAGTATTTT	CSAEAGPGLAQDTQYF
TRBV27	TRBJ2-1	14	-	few	TGTGCCAGCAGTAAGGCTAGCGCCTACAATGAGCAGTTCTTC	CASSKASAYNEQFF
TRBV11-2	TRBJ2-1	14	-	-	TGTGCCAGCAGTTATCCGCTCCGAGACAATGAGCAGTTCTTC	CASSYPLRDNEQFF
TRBV20-1	TRBJ2-3	14	TRBD2	-	TGCAGTGCTATTGCGGGAGTAAGCACAGATACGCAGTATTTT	CSAIAGVSTDTQYF
TRBV7-9	TRBJ1-2	15	-	-	TGTGCCAGCAGTCATCAGCGAGGCCAAGGGATTGGCTACACCTTC	CASSHQRGQGIGYTF
TRBV10-3	TRBJ2-4	17	TRBD1	-	TGTGCCATCAGTGAACGGACAGGGAGATTAGCCAAAAACATTCAGTACTTC	CAISERTGRLAKNIQYF
TRBV10-3	TRBJ2-7	13	-	few	TGTGCCATCACCCCTTCGGACGGCTACGAGCAGTACTTC	CAITPSDGYEQYF
TRBV5-1	TRBJ2-1	17	TRBD2	-	TGCGCCGGCAGCTTGGCTTCGGGACTAGCGGGGGTCAATGAGCAGTTCTTC	CAGSLASGLAGVNEQFF
TRBV9	TRBJ2-1	15	-	once	TGTGCCAGCAGCGTAGCGGAGAGGAGTTCCAATGAGCAGTTCTTC	CASSVAERSSNEQFF
TRBV27	TRBJ2-7	16	-	few	TGTGCCAGCAGTTTTTCCCCCAGTTCCCCCAACTACGAGCAGTACTTC	CASSFSPSSPNYEQYF